These 11 T cell receptor beta chains came from one sample sequenced in a study of cytotoxic CD8 clonotypes in ibrutinib-treated CLL. Profiled with immunoSEQ multiplex PCR; TCRdb holds only in-frame clones, not every one. The sample has hundreds of thousands of clones, roughly 65% seen once. The sample in question was PBMCs, obtained after 12 months of ibrutinib treatment. Receptors were obtained from a human donor with chronic lymphocytic leukemia.

This clone was recorded only once. This chain joins TRBV19 and TRBJ1-2; a possible D gene is TRBD1 (6 bases). Germline V gene lookup returns CDR1 LNHDA and CDR2 SQIVND (reference sequence). V dropped 3 bases and J dropped 8 bases, with 13 bases sitting between them. This CDR3 is built from 13 residues. CDR3 loop: CASSIGGRIGYTF. Here the CDR3 DNA reads TGTGCCAGTAGTATCGGGGGGCGCATCGGCTACACCTTC.

The chain links TRBV7-3 to TRBJ2-2; no reliable D call. Trimming stripped 1 base from V and 7 bases from J, with 7 bases between. The germline V gene encodes CDR1 SGHTA and CDR2 FQGTGA. This CDR3 spans 13 amino acids. CDR3 sequence reads: CASSLIAGGELFF. In DNA form, the CDR3 reads TGTGCCAGCAGCTTAATTGCCGGCGGGGAGCTGTTTTTT.

The chain joins TRBV29-1 to TRBJ1-1; D gene uncertain. CDR3 length: 14 amino acids. Trimming cost V 6 bases and J 0 bases, with 14 bases left between them. Germline values: CDR1 SQVTM, CDR2 ANQGSEA. The CDR3 bases are TGCAGCGTCTTGGGAGGGCCCTTGAACACTGAAGCTTTCTTT. Translated, it gives CSVLGGPLNTEAFF.

V is TRBV29-1 and J is TRBJ2-2; the D gene is possibly TRBD2 (5 bases). The CDR3 consists of 11 residues. CDR1 is SQVTM and CDR2 is ANQGSEA in the germline V gene. Trimming pared 6 bases from V and 7 bases from J, leaving 9 bases between. The CDR3 DNA reads TGCAGCGTAGCGGTTGGCGGGGAGCTGTTTTTT. This sequence encodes CSVAVGGELFF.

This clone was counted between two and nine times. This rearrangement joins TRBV30 to TRBJ1-2, with TRBD1 identical over 9 bases. This CDR3 contains 15 residues. The J segment lost 2 bases and the V segment lost 2 bases, leaving 6 bases of the junction unmatched. CDR1 and CDR2 (germline): GTSNPN, SVGIG (reference sequence). The CDR3 nucleotides read TGTGCCTGGAGTAAACAGGGGGCGCCCAACTATGGCTACACCTTC. Translating gives CAWSKQGAPNYGYTF.

The genes are TRBV9 and TRBJ1-2; D call uncertain. With 0 bases removed from V and 6 bases from J, the gap between germline ends came to 12 bases. The CDR3 loop spans 14 amino acids. Germline V gene data show CDR1 as SGDLS and CDR2 as YYNGEE. The CDR3 reads CASSVEFHGDGYTF. The DNA of the CDR3 is TGTGCCAGCAGCGTAGAGTTCCATGGTGATGGCTACACCTTC.

This clone was counted between two and nine times. The chain joins TRBV6-1 to TRBJ1-2; 9 bases match TRBD1. The CDR3 is 14 residues long. Germline lookup yields CDR1 MNHNS and CDR2 SASEGT. V trimming: 5 bases; J trimming: 4 bases; junction bases outside the gene matches: 5. DNA for the CDR3: TGTGCCAGCAGTACCGGGACAGGGATCTATGGCTACACCTTC. Translated: CASSTGTGIYGYTF.

This clone showed up just once. V is TRBV19 and J is TRBJ1-5, with 9 bases identical to TRBD1. CDR1 is LNHDA, CDR2 SQIVND, per germline (reference sequence). The CDR3 runs 16 residues. Unmatched junction bases numbered 7, after V lost 5 bases and J lost 2 bases. CDR3 DNA: TGTGCCAGTAGTCTGTCGGGACAGGGCGGCAATCAGCCCCAGCATTTT. Translation: CASSLSGQGGNQPQHF.

The rearrangement uses TRBV5-4 and TRBJ1-2; D remains unclear. CDR3 length: 12 amino acids. Trimming took off 2 bases at V and 4 bases at J, with 6 bases between the two ends. Per germline, CDR1 SGHNT and CDR2 YYREEE (reference sequence). CDR3 region: CASSLGGYGYTF. In DNA, the CDR3 is TGTGCCAGCAGCTTAGGTGGCTATGGCTACACCTTC.

The chain joins TRBV5-4 to TRBJ1-1, with 10 nucleotides matching TRBD1. CDR1 and CDR2 from the germline V gene are SGHNT and YYREEE (reference sequence). The CDR3 has 13 residues. V dropped 9 bases and J dropped 4; count of bases not matched to a gene: 6. CDR3 DNA sequence: TGTGCCACTGAAAGGACAGGGGGCACTGAAGCTTTCTTT. Translated: CATERTGGTEAFF.

V is TRBV2 and J is TRBJ2-3; no firm D call. Trimming took off 10 bases at V and 0 bases at J, with 14 bases between the two ends. The CDR3 is 14 amino acids. CDR1 and CDR2 from the germline V gene are SNHLY and FYNNEI. The CDR3 nucleotides are TGTGCCAACCAGAAAACGTCTAGCACAGATACGCAGTATTTT. As protein: CANQKTSSTDTQYF.